These 20 T cell receptor beta chains came from one sample sequenced in a study of vaccination and CD4 T cells after COVID-19. The Oncomine TCR Beta short-read assay was what sequenced the DNA obtained from cultured CD4+ T cells. Via MiXCR, TCRdb re-called the PCR reads, giving one row per CDR3 protein. In the table there are over 15,000 distinct CDR3 sequences, around 60% of which are singletons. No antigen has been assigned to these receptors. The treatment: approximately 10-day PBMC culture with coronavirus spike peptide pools or control peptides (ViraFEST assay). The source material was CD4+ T cells from blood, cultured in vitro. Receptor source: a human donor who had recovered from COVID-19.

The chain couples TRBV29-1 to TRBJ2-7, with 12 bases lining up with TRBD1. V trimming: 0 bases; J trimming: 6 bases; junction bases outside the gene matches: 6. Germline V gene lookup returns CDR1 SQVTM and CDR2 ANQGSEA. This CDR3 has 15 amino acids. CDR3 DNA: TGCAGCGTTGAAGACGGGGGACAGGGGGCAGGCGAGCAGTACTTC. Protein: CSVEDGGQGAGEQYF.

The V call is TRBV20-1, the J call TRBJ2-3; TRBD2 agrees at 10 bases. The CDR3 sequence is 12 residues long. Trimming cost V 8 bases and J 7 bases; bases outside gene matches: 6. Per germline, CDR1 DFQATT and CDR2 SNEGSKA (reference sequence). CDR3 in amino acids: CSPASGSNTQYF. The DNA of the CDR3 is TGCAGTCCCGCTAGCGGGAGTAATACGCAGTATTTT.

The chain combines TRBV10-1 with TRBJ2-1; the D is unclear. The length of the CDR3 is 13 residues. Trimming took off 0 bases at V and 10 bases at J, with 10 bases between the two ends. Germline lookup yields CDR1 WNHNN and CDR2 SYGVQD (reference sequence). The DNA of the CDR3 is TGCGCCAGCAGTGAGTCAGGGCGGCTAGAGCAGTTCTTC. Its protein product is CASSESGRLEQFF.

The gene calls are TRBV30 and TRBJ2-3; D may correspond to TRBD1 or TRBD2 (5 bases each). Germline assignment: CDR1 GTSNPN and CDR2 SVGIG (reference sequence). Trimming left V 4 bases short and J 4 bases short, with 21 bases between. The CDR3 contains 16 residues. CDR3 protein: CAWMGVARGGADTQYF. CDR3 DNA: TGTGCCTGGATGGGGGTGGCACGAGGTGGCGCAGATACGCAGTATTTT.

This clonotype was detected once. The chain employs TRBV12-5 and TRBJ1-6; tentative D call: TRBD1 (6 bases). Germline CDR1 LGHNT, CDR2 FRNRAP. V was pared by 2 bases and J by 7 bases, with 30 bases between. There are 21 residues in the CDR3. In DNA form, the CDR3 reads TGTGCTAGTGGTTTGAGGAGGGGAGTACCCGGCCCCAACAGGGACAATTCACCCCTCCACTTT. Amino acid sequence: CASGLRRGVPGPNRDNSPLHF.

The chain carries TRBV2 and TRBJ1-5; no reliable D call. Germline lookup yields CDR1 SNHLY and CDR2 FYNNEI. The CDR3 consists of 13 residues. Trimming left V 7 bases short and J 7 bases short, with 14 bases between. CDR3 residues: CASMRELGQPQHF. In DNA, the CDR3 is TGTGCCAGCATGAGGGAGTTAGGGCAGCCCCAGCATTTT.

This chain connects TRBV6-1 to TRBJ1-2; D is possibly TRBD1 (5 bases). V lost 6 bases, J lost 4 bases, and 15 bases lay in between. This CDR3 spans 14 amino acids. CDR1 and CDR2 from the germline V gene are MNHNS and SASEGT. CDR3 region: CASSDDRLSYGYTF. CDR3 nucleotide sequence: TGTGCCAGCAGCGACGACAGACTTAGCTATGGCTACACCTTC.

The genes are TRBV7-9 and TRBJ2-3; TRBD2 matches 9 bases. This CDR3 is 12 amino acids long. With 8 bases clipped from V and 6 bases from J, the junction kept 3 bases outside the gene matches. Germline CDR1 and CDR2: SEHNR and FQNEAQ (reference sequence). The CDR3 region is CASLAGTDTQYF. As DNA, the CDR3 is TGTGCCAGCCTAGCGGGGACTGATACGCAGTATTTT.

CDR3 sequence (DNA): TGTGCCAGCAGCTTAGATCAGAGTCGGCCTATCGATGGAGAGACCCAGTACTTC. Translated: CASSLDQSRPIDGETQYF. The chain joins TRBV11-3 to TRBJ2-5; D not resolved. V dropped 0 bases and J dropped 4 bases, with 21 bases sitting between them. Per germline, CDR1 SGHNT and CDR2 YENEEA. The CDR3 is 18 residues long.

The gene calls are TRBV12-3 or TRBV12-4 and TRBJ1-1; D gene unclear. The CDR3 spans 14 residues. Trimming removed 3 bases from V and 1 base from J, with 9 bases in between. CDR3 sequence reads: CASSFQVANTEAFF. In nucleotides, the CDR3 is TGTGCCAGCAGTTTTCAGGTAGCGAACACTGAAGCTTTCTTT.

This clonotype was counted a few times. CDR3 sequence reads: CASRKRQASSNYGYTF. CDR3 nucleotides: TGTGCCAGCAGGAAACGACAGGCCTCCTCTAACTATGGCTACACCTTC. V gene TRBV27 combines with J gene TRBJ1-2, with D possibly matching TRBD1 (6 bases). Germline CDR1 is MNHEY and CDR2 is SMNVEV (reference sequence). The CDR3 has 16 amino acids. V was cut by 6 bases and J by 0 bases, with 17 bases left in between.

This clonotype was detected only a few times. This sequence joins TRBV19 and TRBJ1-5; D uncertain. V was cut by 6 bases and J by 3 bases, with 15 bases left in between. The CDR3 extends over 15 amino acids. Germline values: CDR1 LNHDA, CDR2 SQIVND (reference sequence). The CDR3 here is CASSLNTENNQPQHF. The CDR3 DNA is TGTGCCAGTAGCCTTAATACAGAGAACAATCAGCCCCAGCATTTT.

This clonotype appeared a few times. The gene calls are TRBV7-9 and TRBJ1-2, with TRBD1 identical over 10 bases. V lost 3 bases and J lost 6; bases outside the gene matches: 10. CDR3 length equals 16 residues. The V gene's germline CDR1 is SEHNR and CDR2 FQNEAQ (reference sequence). The CDR3 coding sequence is TGTGCCAGCAGCTTGGGACATGGACAGGGGGGAGATGGCTACACCTTC. This translates into CASSLGHGQGGDGYTF.

The genes are TRBV7-2 and TRBJ2-5; TRBD2 agrees at 14 bases. Germline V gene sequence: CDR1 SGHTA, CDR2 FQGNSA. With V trimmed by 1 base and J by 2 bases, 0 bases remained unmatched. This CDR3 is built from 16 residues. The chain's CDR3 is CASSLGLAGGQETQYF. The CDR3, as DNA: TGTGCCAGCAGCTTAGGACTAGCGGGGGGGCAAGAGACCCAGTACTTC.

The chain has TRBV7-9 and TRBJ1-2; no firm D call. Germline-derived CDR1 and CDR2 are SEHNR and FQNEAQ (reference sequence). This CDR3 has 13 residues. V lost 0 bases and J lost 3, with 5 bases in between. CDR3 nucleotide sequence: TGTGCCAGCAGCTTAGCACGGGACTATGGCTACACCTTC. This encodes CASSLARDYGYTF. The full variable domain, with the rest looked up from reference TRBV7-9 and TRBJ1-2, is DTGVSQNPRHKITKRGQNVTFRCDPISEHNRLYWYRQTLGQGPEFLTYFQNEAQLEKSRLLSDRFSAERPKGSFSTLEIQRTEQGDSAMYLCASSLARDYGYTFGSGTRLTVV.

The gene calls are TRBV10-3 and TRBJ1-2, with D maybe TRBD1 (5 bases). The CDR3 totals 12 residues. Per the germline V gene, CDR1 is ENHRY and CDR2 is SYGVKD. Trimming cost V 2 bases and J 8 bases, with 9 bases left between them. CDR3 in amino acids: CAISERGAGYTF. The CDR3 DNA is TGTGCCATCAGTGAGCGGGGCGCGGGCTACACCTTC.

The chain uses TRBV19 and TRBJ1-2; unclear D gene. The CDR3 covers 14 residues. Germline-derived CDR1 and CDR2 are LNHDA and SQIVND (reference sequence). V was trimmed by 6 bases and J by 5 bases, leaving 16 bases between them. CDR3 region: CASSPGRIPYGYTF. CDR3 coding DNA: TGTGCCAGTAGCCCGGGCCGAATTCCTTATGGCTACACCTTC.

This clonotype was seen more than once but under ten times. The rearrangement links TRBV6-1 to TRBJ1-4, with D hard to call. There are 12 residues in the CDR3. Germline CDR1 and CDR2: MNHNS and SASEGT. V shed 6 bases and J shed 5 bases, with 7 bases lying between them. The CDR3 DNA follows: TGTGCCAGCAGCCCGGGGAATGAAAAACTGTTTTTT. Amino acid sequence: CASSPGNEKLFF.

The chain carries TRBV4-1 and TRBJ2-7, with 7 positions matching TRBD2. Germline V gene lookup returns CDR1 MGHRA and CDR2 YSYEKL. This CDR3 has 17 residues. V lost 1 base to trimming and J lost 4 bases; unmatched junction nucleotides: 13. CDR3 sequence reads: CASSQVSLRLATYEQYF. As DNA, the CDR3 is TGCGCCAGCAGCCAAGTCTCCCTGAGACTAGCCACTTACGAGCAGTACTTC.

The V gene is TRBV6-1, the J gene TRBJ2-1; TRBD2 agrees at 7 bases. This CDR3 region has 14 residues. CDR1 is MNHNS and CDR2 is SASEGT in the germline V gene. With 3 bases clipped from V and 7 bases from J, the junction kept 6 bases outside the gene matches. CDR3 sequence reads: CASSDLAEANEQFF. CDR3 DNA sequence: TGTGCCAGCAGTGACCTAGCGGAGGCGAATGAGCAGTTCTTC.